The 18 T cell receptor beta chains presented below share a single source sample, sequenced in a study of T cells after yellow fever vaccination. TCRdb analysed the 5' RACE reads with MiXCR anew, one entry per CDR3 protein. Of around 88,000 distinct CDR3 sequences listed, 10% to 15% are singletons. Specimen: CD8+ T cells not binding an NS4B(214-222) dextramer, sorted from PBMCs, collected roughly 20 days after the first yellow fever vaccination. The receptors were sampled from a man between 18 and 29 years old who received the YFV17D yellow fever vaccine.

The J gene is TRBJ1-5, the V gene TRBV6-5; D gene uncertain. Germline CDR1 and CDR2: MNHEY and SVGAGI. With 6 bases removed from V and 1 base from J, the gap between germline ends came to 13 bases. The CDR3 spans 15 residues. CDR3 residues: CASRTDPYSNQPQHF. The CDR3 DNA follows: TGTGCCAGCAGGACCGACCCCTACAGCAATCAGCCCCAGCATTTT.

Concerning this clonotype: Compared with germline, one end of the junction differs, possibly owing to a read error. The chain links TRBV27 to TRBJ2-2; 7 bases fit TRBD2. Germline CDR1 and CDR2: MNHEY and SMNVEV (reference sequence). CDR3 length: 17 amino acids. CDR3 in amino acids: CASSALPGGSNTGELFF. CDR3 nucleotide sequence: TGTGCCAGCAGTGCCCTGCCGGGGGGATCGAATACCGGGGAGCTGTTTTTT.

The chain links TRBV4-1 to TRBJ2-6; D gene ambiguous. This CDR3 is 14 amino acids long. V was trimmed by 5 bases and J by 0 bases, leaving 5 bases between them. Germline V gene lookup returns CDR1 MGHRA and CDR2 YSYEKL. CDR3 nucleotide sequence: TGCGCCAGCAGCTTGGACTCTGGGGCCAACGTCCTGACTTTC. Encoded protein: CASSLDSGANVLTF.

This clonotype has a handful of counts. The genes are TRBV15 and TRBJ1-6; TRBD1 aligns across 8 bases. CDR1 and CDR2 (germline): LNHNV, YYDKDF (reference sequence). After removal of 5 bases from V and 10 bases from J, the junction contained 19 bases not matched to a gene. The CDR3 consists of 18 residues. CDR3 amino acids: CATSGTNNRQGPSSPLHF. CDR3 nucleotide sequence: TGTGCCACCAGCGGGACTAACAATCGACAGGGGCCAAGCTCACCCCTCCACTTT.

This clonotype was counted between two and nine times. The chain couples TRBV20-1 to TRBJ2-7; 7 positions match TRBD2. This CDR3 region has 14 residues. In germline, CDR1 is DFQATT, CDR2 SNEGSKA (reference sequence). Losses at the gene ends were 2 bases for V and 3 bases for J; bases not matched to a gene: 7. CDR3 in amino acids: CSARMAERDYEQYV. CDR3 in DNA: TGCAGTGCTAGAATGGCGGAGCGGGACTACGAGCAGTACGTC.

This clonotype was detected ten times or more. The chain carries TRBV20-1 and TRBJ2-1; the D gene is possibly TRBD2 (5 bases). The CDR3 has 14 residues. V was shortened by 4 bases and J by 0 bases, with 10 bases between the two germline ends. CDR1 is DFQATT and CDR2 is SNEGSKA in the germline V gene (reference sequence). The CDR3 sequence is CSAIGESSYNEQFF. The CDR3 DNA sequence: TGCAGTGCTATCGGGGAGAGCTCCTACAATGAGCAGTTCTTC.

The rearrangement uses TRBV20-1 and TRBJ2-7; TRBD1 matches 7 bases. The CDR3 contains 15 residues. Looked up from germline, CDR1 is DFQATT and CDR2 is SNEGSKA (reference sequence). Unmatched junction bases numbered 12, after V lost 3 bases and J lost 4 bases. The CDR3 nucleotides are TGCAGTGCTAGGGACACTCGGGACAGAGTTTACGAGCAGTACTTC. It is translated as CSARDTRDRVYEQYF.

This clonotype turned up a few times. The V call is TRBV7-6, the J call TRBJ1-2, with TRBD1 matching over 10 bases. Germline values: CDR1 SGHVS, CDR2 FNYEAQ. Unmatched junction bases numbered 4, after V lost 3 bases and J lost 6 bases. The CDR3 covers 14 residues. CDR3 nucleotides: TGTGCCAGCAGCTTTGGGACAGGGGAGGATGGCTACACCTTC. Residues: CASSFGTGEDGYTF.

The CDR3 region is CASSRFGAPGNEQFF. The CDR3 DNA sequence: TGTGCCAGCAGCCGCTTCGGGGCTCCGGGGAATGAGCAGTTCTTC. This chain uses TRBV3-1 with TRBJ2-1; TRBD1 or TRBD2 may be the D gene (5 bases each). The V end was cut by 4 bases, the J end by 7 bases, with 17 bases between. Per germline, CDR1 LGHDT and CDR2 YNNKEL (reference sequence). CDR3 length: 15 amino acids.

This clonotype was observed a few times. The chain uses TRBV6-1 and TRBJ2-1, with 10 bases aligning to TRBD1. The CDR3 extends over 17 amino acids. V shed 5 bases and J 6 bases; nucleotides not matched to a gene: 13. Germline CDR1 MNHNS, CDR2 SASEGT. CDR3 sequence reads: CASSLNLRDRGGNEQFF. Written as DNA, the CDR3 is TGTGCCAGCAGTCTAAACCTCCGGGACAGGGGAGGCAATGAGCAGTTCTTC.

The chain joins TRBV19 to TRBJ2-7, with D unclear. The CDR3 covers 14 residues. The germline V gene has CDR1 LNHDA and CDR2 SQIVND (reference sequence). The germline V and J ends were trimmed by 3 bases and 1 base, with 10 bases remaining between them. CDR3 bases: TGTGCCAGTAGTATCTCCTCACAATCCTACGAGCAGTACTTC. Protein: CASSISSQSYEQYF.

This clonotype was picked up a small number of times. CDR3 DNA: TGCGCCAGCAGCTTGTGGGTGCGGACAGGGGAGGTTAATTCACCCCTCCACTTT. The encoded protein is CASSLWVRTGEVNSPLHF. V and J are TRBV5-1 and TRBJ1-6; 9 bases align to TRBD1. J lost 6 bases, V lost 1 base, and 11 bases had no gene match. Looked up from germline, CDR1 is SGHRS and CDR2 is YFSETQ. The CDR3 has 18 amino acids.

This clonotype occurred a few times. CDR3 sequence reads: CSATDRRANYGYTF. CDR3 coding DNA: TGCAGTGCAACAGACCGCCGGGCTAACTATGGCTACACCTTC. The chain employs TRBV20-1 and TRBJ1-2; D is unclear. The germline V gene has CDR1 DFQATT and CDR2 SNEGSKA (reference sequence). CDR3 length: 14 residues. V was cut by 6 bases and J by 0 bases, with 14 bases left in between.

The chain links TRBV4-3 to TRBJ2-4; D uncertain. The CDR3 sequence is 12 residues long. The ends were cut back, 5 bases at V and 11 bases at J, with 13 bases in the middle. Germline V lookup: CDR1 LGHNA, CDR2 YSLEER. The DNA of the CDR3 is TGCGCCAGCAGCTTCTCACACCAGGTTCAGTACTTC. It yields the protein CASSFSHQVQYF.

This clonotype was found a few times. The chain employs TRBV9 and TRBJ2-1; TRBD1 aligns across 7 bases. V gave up 4 bases and J gave up 3 bases; unmatched junction bases: 10. The CDR3 totals 16 residues. Germline V gene sequence: CDR1 SGDLS, CDR2 YYNGEE. The CDR3 loop is CASSPLGRGIYNEQFF. The CDR3 coding sequence is TGTGCCAGCAGCCCCCTCGGCAGGGGGATCTACAATGAGCAGTTCTTC.

CDR3 residues: CASSIAGAEAFF. CDR3 nucleotides: TGTGCCAGCAGCATAGCCGGGGCTGAAGCTTTCTTT. The chain recombines TRBV5-4 with TRBJ1-1; D call uncertain. Germline CDR1 SGHNT, CDR2 YYREEE (reference sequence). The CDR3 is made up of 12 amino acids. V was shortened by 4 bases and J by 6 bases, with 10 bases between the two germline ends.

This clonotype occurred a few times. The CDR3 DNA is TGCAGTGTCAGAACTCGGACAACCAGCACAGATACGCAGTATTTT. It yields the protein CSVRTRTTSTDTQYF. The rearrangement links TRBV20-1 to TRBJ2-3; maybe TRBD1 (5 bases). CDR1 is DFQATT, CDR2 SNEGSKA, per germline (reference sequence). The germline V and J ends were trimmed by 7 bases and 0 bases, with 17 bases remaining between them. The CDR3 totals 15 residues.

This clonotype has more than one count but fewer than ten. CDR3 region: CASTIRGQTGELFF. The CDR3 coding sequence is TGTGCCAGCACCATCAGGGGGCAGACCGGGGAGCTGTTTTTT. This rearrangement joins TRBV27 to TRBJ2-2, with 8 bases fitting TRBD1. J gave up 5 bases and V 7 bases, and 6 bases lay outside the gene matches. CDR1 is MNHEY, CDR2 SMNVEV, per germline (reference sequence). The CDR3 covers 14 residues.